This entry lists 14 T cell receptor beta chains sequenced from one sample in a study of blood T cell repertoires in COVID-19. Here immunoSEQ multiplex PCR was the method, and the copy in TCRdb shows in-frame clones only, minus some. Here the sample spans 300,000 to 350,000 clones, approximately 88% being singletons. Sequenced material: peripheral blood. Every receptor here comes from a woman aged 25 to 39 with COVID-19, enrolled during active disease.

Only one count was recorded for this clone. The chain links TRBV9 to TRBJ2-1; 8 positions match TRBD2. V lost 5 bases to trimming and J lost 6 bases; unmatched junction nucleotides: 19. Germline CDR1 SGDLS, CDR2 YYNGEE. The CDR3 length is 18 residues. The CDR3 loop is CASSGFSGAPNPLNEQFF. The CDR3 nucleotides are TGTGCCAGCAGTGGTTTTAGCGGGGCCCCAAACCCTCTCAATGAGCAGTTCTTC.

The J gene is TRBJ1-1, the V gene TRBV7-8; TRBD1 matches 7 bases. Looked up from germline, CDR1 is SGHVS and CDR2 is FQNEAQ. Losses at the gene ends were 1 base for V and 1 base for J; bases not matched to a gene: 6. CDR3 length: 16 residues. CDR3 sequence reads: CASSLDWGTENTEAFF. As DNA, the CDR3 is TGTGCCAGCAGCTTAGATTGGGGGACAGAGAACACTGAAGCTTTCTTT.

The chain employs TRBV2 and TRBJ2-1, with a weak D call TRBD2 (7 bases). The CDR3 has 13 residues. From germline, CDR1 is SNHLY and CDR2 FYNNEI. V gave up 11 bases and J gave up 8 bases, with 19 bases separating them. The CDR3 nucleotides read TGTGCCGGGGGGGGCTTCTCCACATATGAGCAGTTCTTC. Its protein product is CAGGGFSTYEQFF.

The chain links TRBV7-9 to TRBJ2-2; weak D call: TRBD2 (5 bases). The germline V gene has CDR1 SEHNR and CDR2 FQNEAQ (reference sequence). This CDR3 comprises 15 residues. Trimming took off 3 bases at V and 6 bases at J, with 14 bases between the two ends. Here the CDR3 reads CASSFRPGWSGELFF. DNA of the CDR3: TGTGCCAGCAGCTTCCGGCCGGGGTGGTCCGGGGAGCTGTTTTTT.

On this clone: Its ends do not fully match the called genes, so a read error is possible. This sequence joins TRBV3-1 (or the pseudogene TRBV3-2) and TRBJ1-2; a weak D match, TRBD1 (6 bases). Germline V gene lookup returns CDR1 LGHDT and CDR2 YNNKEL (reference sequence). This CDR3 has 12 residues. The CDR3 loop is CASSQDMGAESF. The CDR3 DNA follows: TGTGCCAGCAGCCAAGATATGGGGGCAGAGAGCTTC.

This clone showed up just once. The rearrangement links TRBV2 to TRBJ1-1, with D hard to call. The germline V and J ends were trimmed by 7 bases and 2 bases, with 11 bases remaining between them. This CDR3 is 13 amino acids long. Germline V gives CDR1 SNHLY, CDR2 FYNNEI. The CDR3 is CASTVERNTEAFF. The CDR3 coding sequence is TGTGCCAGCACGGTGGAGCGAAACACTGAAGCTTTCTTT.

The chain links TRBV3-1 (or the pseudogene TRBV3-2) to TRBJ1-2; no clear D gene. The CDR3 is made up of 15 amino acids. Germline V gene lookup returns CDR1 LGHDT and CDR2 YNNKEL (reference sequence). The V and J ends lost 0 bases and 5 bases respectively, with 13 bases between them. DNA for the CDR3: TGTGCCAGCAGCCAAGAGGCGGGAAGATCTTATGGCTACACCTTC. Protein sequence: CASSQEAGRSYGYTF.

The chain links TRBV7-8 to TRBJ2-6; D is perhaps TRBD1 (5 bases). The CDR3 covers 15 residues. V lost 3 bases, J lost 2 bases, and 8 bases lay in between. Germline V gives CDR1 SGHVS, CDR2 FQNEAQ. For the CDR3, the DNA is TGTGCCAGCAGCTTGGGGCACCCTGGGGCCAACGTCCTGACTTTC. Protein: CASSLGHPGANVLTF.

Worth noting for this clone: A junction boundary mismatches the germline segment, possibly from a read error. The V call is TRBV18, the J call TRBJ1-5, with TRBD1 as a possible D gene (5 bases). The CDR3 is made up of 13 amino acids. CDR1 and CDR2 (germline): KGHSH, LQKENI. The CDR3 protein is CASTPGGYQPQHF. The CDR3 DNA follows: TGTGCCAGCACACCTGGGGGGTACCAGCCCCAGCATTTT.

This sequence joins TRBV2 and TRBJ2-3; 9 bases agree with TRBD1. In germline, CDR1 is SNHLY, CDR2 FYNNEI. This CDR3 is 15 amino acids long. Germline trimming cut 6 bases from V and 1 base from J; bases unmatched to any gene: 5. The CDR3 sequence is CASRLQGAGTDTQYF. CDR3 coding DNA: TGTGCCAGCAGATTACAGGGGGCTGGCACAGATACGCAGTATTTT.

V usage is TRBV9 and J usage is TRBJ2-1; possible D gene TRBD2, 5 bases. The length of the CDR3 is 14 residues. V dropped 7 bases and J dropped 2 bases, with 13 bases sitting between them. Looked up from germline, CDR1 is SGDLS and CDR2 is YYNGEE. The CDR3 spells CASARDHTYNEQFF. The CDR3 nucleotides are TGTGCCAGCGCCCGGGATCACACCTACAATGAGCAGTTCTTC.

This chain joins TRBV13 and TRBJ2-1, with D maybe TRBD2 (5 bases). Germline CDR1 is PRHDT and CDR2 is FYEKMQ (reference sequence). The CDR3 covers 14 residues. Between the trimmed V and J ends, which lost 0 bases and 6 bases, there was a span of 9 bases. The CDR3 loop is CASSLGRRGNEQFF. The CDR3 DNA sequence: TGTGCCAGCAGCTTAGGGAGACGGGGCAATGAGCAGTTCTTC.

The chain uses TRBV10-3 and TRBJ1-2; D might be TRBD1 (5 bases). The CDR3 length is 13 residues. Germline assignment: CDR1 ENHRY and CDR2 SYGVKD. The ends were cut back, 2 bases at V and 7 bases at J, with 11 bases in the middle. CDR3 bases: TGTGCCATCAGTGAGACGAATCAGGGTGGCTACACCTTC. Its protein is CAISETNQGGYTF.

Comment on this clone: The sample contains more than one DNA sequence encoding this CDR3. CDR3 loop: CASSPGGSGNTIYF. CDR3 bases: TGTGCCAGCTCACCGGGGGGATCTGGAAACACCATATATTTT. The chain uses TRBV18 and TRBJ1-3, with D tentatively TRBD1 (5 bases). Trimming took off 3 bases at V and 1 base at J, with 7 bases between the two ends. The CDR3 contains 14 residues. Per the germline V gene, CDR1 is KGHSH and CDR2 is LQKENI.